This T cell receptor beta chain appears in the sequencing data of a study of prognosis after radiotherapy for stage I lung cancer (dated by TCRdb to the early 2020s). Broadly, across the study: Between early 2018 and January 2019, nineteen patients with stage I NSCLC were enrolled in Nanjing, China. Some 15 patients had newly diagnosed primary stage I lung tumors, and about 5 had oligometastatic NSCLC after surgical resection of the primary tumor. Every patient was deemed medically inoperable, over 10 because of comorbidities and several because they refused surgery. The cohort included about a dozen men and more than 5 women, with a median age of approximately 74 years and a range of roughly 53 to 85 years. More than ten patients had adenocarcinoma and seven had squamous cell carcinoma as the tumor histology. Image-guided IMRT or VMAT was used to deliver SBRT in 3 to 5 fractions at a biologically effective dose of at least 100 Gy. Concurrent therapy was not administered to any patient alongside SBRT. About 20% of the 19 patients developed distant metastases after SBRT, at a median of roughly 7 months; the other 15 showed no significant progression. Peripheral blood TCR beta repertoires were profiled in stage I NSCLC patients before and after stereotactic body radiotherapy, and the study then linked these repertoires to distant failure. A total of around 40 blood samples from 20 or so patients were sequenced, with one sample obtained before and one obtained after SBRT for each patient.

All patients had node-negative disease on CT and PET/CT, and none had a history of other malignancies or prior chemotherapy or radiotherapy. At each of the two time points, six milliliters of peripheral venous blood were collected into EDTA tubes. PBMCs were isolated by Ficoll-Paque Plus density-gradient centrifugation. Right after collection, samples were placed at -80 degrees C and kept there until analysis. Two rounds of multiplex PCR were used to amplify the TCR beta CDR3 region from genomic DNA. In the first PCR round, primers specific to each TRBV and TRBJ gene were used, and the primer sequences were filed in Chinese patent CN105087789A. Universal primers were used in the second round of PCR. The Roche High Pure PCR Template Preparation Kit was used to extract genomic DNA from the frozen PBMCs. An Illumina HiSeq 3000 was used to sequence the libraries paired-end with 151 bp reads. Under the source paper's analysis protocol: Raw reads lacking the multiplex PCR primer sequences were removed with CutAdapt. PEAR was used to merge high-quality paired reads into contigs. By aligning each contig to reference sequences, MiXCR assigned the TRB V, D and J gene segments to that contig. CDR3 sequences were clustered by base quality and sequence similarity to remove sequencing errors. Shannon entropy, normalized by the natural log of the productive TCR sequence number, served as the measure of diversity. One minus Shannon entropy divided by the natural log of the number of unique clonotypes was used as the definition of clonality. Using the Youden index from ROC curves, the researchers picked the repertoire-metric cut-offs for progression-free survival, and all analyses were carried out in R 3.5.3. TCRdb trimmed the raw reads at Q25, called clones with MiXCR and kept productive beta chains. Duplicate CDR3 protein sequences are folded into a single record with the most common DNA and genes. TCRdb, not the authors, supplied the V and J calls. This sample lists roughly 30,000 distinct CDR3 sequences; roughly 41% were detected once. The ten largest make up around 29% of the sample.

The full study reports these points: The small cohort and short follow-up limited the study, so independent validation of the findings is needed. All reported P values were unadjusted for multiple comparisons. Whether the expanded TCR clones were tumor-specific was not determined. Unique TCR clone counts fell after SBRT (median about 10,000 before versus roughly 6,900 after; Wilcoxon paired P=0.011). Post-SBRT Shannon entropy and its change from baseline were lower in patients who developed distant metastases; baseline Shannon entropy was not associated with metastases. TRBV and TRBJ usage frequencies reportedly differed by metastasis status, in two V genes at baseline and in under 10 V and two J genes after SBRT.

This clonotype was detected many times. What this receptor recognizes is not known. The record has no base qualities; no much larger clone is one base away. The CDR3 measures 13 amino acids from cysteine to phenylalanine. Here the CDR3 DNA is all that survives: 39 bases in frame from base 1. The germline ends are 11 bases apart after V is trimmed by 2 bases and J by 6 bases. CDR1 and CDR2 (SGHTS, YDEGEE) derive from the germline V gene. The TCR originated in a donor aged 50 or older with non-small cell lung cancer. The sequencing used PBMCs, collected before or after stereotactic body radiation therapy (not recorded which). The chain is made from TRBV5-8 and TRBJ1-1; no D segment can be confidently identified. The DNA reads as follows: TGTGCCAGCAGCTTCTCCCCACGGGCTGAAGCTTTCTTT. Its coded protein is CASSFSPRAEAFF.